The next 22 T cell receptor beta chains were all read from a single sample in a study of response to subunit inactivated influenza vaccine. One entry per CDR3 protein results from TCRdb running MiXCR on the RT-PCR reads. The table lists about half a million distinct CDR3 sequences, 10% to 11% of them singletons. Sample: PBMCs from blood, taken 40 to 50 days after vaccination. Receptors originate from a man between 45 and 60 years old who received an inactivated influenza vaccine.

In its sample, this clonotype was seen a few times. J is TRBJ2-5 and V is TRBV20-1, with D maybe TRBD2 (5 bases). This CDR3 is built from 14 residues. Germline-derived CDR1 and CDR2 are DFQATT and SNEGSKA (reference sequence). V lost 0 bases and J 2 bases, leaving 10 bases between the germline ends. Written as DNA, the CDR3 is TGCAGTGCTAGAGATAGCGCGGCACAAGAGACCCAGTACTTC. Translating it yields CSARDSAAQETQYF.

A single count supports this clonotype. The CDR3 region has the DNA TGTGCCAGCTCACCAATGTCCTATGGCTACACCTTC. Amino acid sequence: CASSPMSYGYTF. The chain uses TRBV18 and TRBJ1-2; D not certain. V was clipped by 2 bases and J by 4 bases, with 5 bases between them. CDR3 length equals 12 residues. Per the germline V gene, CDR1 is KGHSH and CDR2 is LQKENI.

This clonotype was seen ten or more times. The junction shows a germline mismatch at one end, possibly a read error. In DNA form, the CDR3 reads TGTGCCAGCAGAGAAGCGGGGTGGCGGGGCACAGATACGCAGTATTTT. This encodes CASREAGWRGTDTQYF. This chain links TRBV6-1 with TRBJ2-3; 7 bases line up with TRBD2. The CDR3 extends over 16 amino acids. Germline V gives CDR1 MNHNS, CDR2 SASEGT.

The genes are TRBV6-2 or TRBV6-3 and TRBJ2-1, with 9 bases matching TRBD2. This CDR3 region has 15 residues. Germline CDR1 reads MNHEY; CDR2 reads SVGEGT. With 8 bases clipped from V and 10 bases from J, the junction kept 15 bases outside the gene matches. The CDR3 DNA reads as TGTGCCAGCTGTCCCTGGGCTAGCGGGGCCGCCGAGCAGTTCTTC. This gives the protein CASCPWASGAAEQFF.

This clonotype was detected ten times or more. The chain uses TRBV15 and TRBJ2-7; possible D gene TRBD2, 6 bases. Trimming cost V 3 bases and J 3 bases, with 9 bases left between them. This CDR3 contains 13 residues. CDR1 and CDR2 from the germline V gene are LNHNV and YYDKDF (reference sequence). The CDR3 sequence: CATSRLGLYEQYF. The CDR3 nucleotides read TGTGCCACCAGCAGGTTGGGACTCTACGAGCAGTACTTC. Drawing the rest from reference TRBV15 and TRBJ2-7, the complete variable domain is DAMVIQNPRYQVTQFGKPVTLSCSQTLNHNVMYWYQQKSSQAPKLLFHYYDKDFNNEADTPDNFQSRRPNTSFCFLDIRSPGLGDTAMYLCATSRLGLYEQYFGPGTRLTVT.

Remarks on this clonotype: This likely comes from a read error, as the CDR3 has no conserved phenylalanine or tryptophan at its end. This sequence joins TRBV5-1 and TRBJ2-1; 12 bases are shared with TRBD2. Germline CDR1 and CDR2: SGHRS and YFSETQ. The V segment lost 3 bases and the J segment 0 bases; nucleotides outside the gene matches: 7. This CDR3 comprises 18 residues. The CDR3: CASSSTTSGSISYNEQFV. The DNA of the CDR3 is TGCGCCAGCAGCTCTACGACTAGCGGGAGTATCTCCTACAATGAGCAGTTCGTC.

In its sample, this clonotype was seen many times. V and J are TRBV4-3 and TRBJ1-2; the D gene is possibly TRBD1 (5 bases). The CDR3 sequence is 14 residues long. Germline values: CDR1 LGHNA, CDR2 YSLEER. V was trimmed by 0 bases and J by 7 bases, leaving 12 bases between them. The CDR3 region is CASSQDRDLPGYTF. The CDR3 DNA reads as TGCGCCAGCAGCCAAGACCGGGACCTTCCTGGCTACACCTTC.

This clonotype has a handful of counts. This chain connects TRBV29-1 to TRBJ2-1; D not resolved. The CDR3 has 15 residues. CDR1 is SQVTM, CDR2 ANQGSEA, per germline. V lost 1 base to trimming and J lost 4 bases, with 14 bases between them. CDR3 coding DNA: TGCAGCGTTGAAGTTCGAGGACCGAATTACAATGAGCAGTTCTTC. Translating it yields CSVEVRGPNYNEQFF.

Many counts were recorded for this clonotype. The chain joins TRBV15 to TRBJ2-5, with D perhaps being TRBD1 or TRBD2 (5 bases each). Trimming took 0 bases from V and 5 from J, leaving 22 bases between them. Germline CDR1 and CDR2: LNHNV and YYDKDF (reference sequence). The length of the CDR3 is 18 residues. The CDR3 is CATSRDLPIRGRAETQYF. DNA of the CDR3: TGTGCCACCAGCAGAGATCTTCCGATTAGGGGACGAGCGGAGACCCAGTACTTC. Full variable domain (rest looked up from reference TRBV15 and TRBJ2-5): DAMVIQNPRYQVTQFGKPVTLSCSQTLNHNVMYWYQQKSSQAPKLLFHYYDKDFNNEADTPDNFQSRRPNTSFCFLDIRSPGLGDTAMYLCATSRDLPIRGRAETQYFGPGTRLLVL.

The V call is TRBV7-2, the J call TRBJ2-3; perhaps TRBD1 as D (6 bases). The CDR3 has 17 amino acids. Germline CDR1 is SGHTA and CDR2 is FQGNSA. V lost 4 bases, J lost 0 bases, and 17 bases lay in between. Here the CDR3 reads CASSSPYRASSTDTQYF. The CDR3 coding sequence is TGTGCCAGCAGCTCACCCTACAGGGCGTCTAGCACAGATACGCAGTATTTT.

V is TRBV5-1 and J is TRBJ2-3; 8 bases map to TRBD2. The length of the CDR3 is 15 residues. From germline, CDR1 is SGHRS and CDR2 YFSETQ. The junction had 8 bases not matched to a gene; V was cut back by 6 bases and J by 2 bases. The CDR3 DNA sequence: TGCGCCAGCAACCCCACTAGCGGCACCACAGATACGCAGTATTTT. It yields the protein CASNPTSGTTDTQYF.

This clonotype was seen a few times. The V gene is TRBV6-1, the J gene TRBJ2-3, with 8 bases identical to TRBD1. The germline V gene encodes CDR1 MNHNS and CDR2 SASEGT. The CDR3 totals 14 residues. Trimming cost V 6 bases and J 2 bases; bases outside gene matches: 4. The CDR3 DNA sequence: TGTGCCAGCAGGAGGGACAGGATCACAGATACGCAGTATTTT. The encoded protein is CASRRDRITDTQYF.

The chain couples TRBV5-1 to TRBJ2-7; a possible D gene is TRBD1 (6 bases). The V gene's germline CDR1 is SGHRS and CDR2 YFSETQ. The CDR3 consists of 15 residues. V lost 4 bases and J lost 6, with 20 bases in between. This chain's CDR3 is CASSRGADSLLEQYF. CDR3 bases: TGCGCCAGCAGCCGTGGGGCGGACAGCCTCCTCGAGCAGTACTTC.

This clonotype was observed many times. CDR3 loop: CASSLAYQPQHF. DNA of the CDR3: TGTGCCAGCAGCTTAGCCTATCAGCCCCAGCATTTT. The chain combines TRBV7-9 with TRBJ1-5; D gene uncertain. This CDR3 contains 12 residues. Germline assignment: CDR1 SEHNR and CDR2 FQNEAQ (reference sequence). V was shortened by 0 bases and J by 5 bases, with 2 bases between the two germline ends.

This clonotype showed up many times. The chain employs TRBV12-3 or TRBV12-4 and TRBJ2-2, with 8 bases aligning to TRBD1. The CDR3 extends over 16 amino acids. J was trimmed by 4 bases and V by 2 bases; bases with no gene match: 6. The CDR3 sequence: CASSLMTGAATGELFF. CDR3 DNA sequence: TGTGCCAGCAGTTTAATGACAGGGGCGGCCACCGGGGAGCTGTTTTTT.

This clonotype was counted at least ten times. The chain employs TRBV28 and TRBJ2-7; 7 nucleotides line up with TRBD1. Germline-derived CDR1 and CDR2 are MDHEN and SYDVKM. CDR3 length equals 12 residues. Losses at the gene ends were 11 bases for V and 4 bases for J; bases not matched to a gene: 8. The CDR3 DNA is TGTGCCTCAGGGGACAGTTTTTACGAGCAGTACTTC. Residues: CASGDSFYEQYF.

This clonotype occurred a few times. Here the CDR3 DNA reads TGCAGTGCTAGAGGCGTCGCCTACGAGCAGTACTTC. This codes for CSARGVAYEQYF. The rearrangement joins TRBV20-1 to TRBJ2-7, with no clear D. Trimming took off 1 base at V and 2 bases at J, with 6 bases between the two ends. Germline V gives CDR1 DFQATT, CDR2 SNEGSKA (reference sequence). The CDR3 consists of 12 residues.

V usage is TRBV14 and J usage is TRBJ2-3, with D maybe TRBD2 (5 bases). Trimming stripped 0 bases from V and 5 bases from J, with 15 bases between. Germline CDR1 and CDR2: SGHDN and FVKESK. CDR3 length: 16 amino acids. CDR3 nucleotide sequence: TGTGCCAGCAGCCAAGATACCTCGGGATGGGGAGATACGCAGTATTTT. Translated, it gives CASSQDTSGWGDTQYF.

This clonotype was seen ten or more times. The gene calls are TRBV20-1 and TRBJ2-5; 9 nucleotides align to TRBD2. Germline CDR1 reads DFQATT; CDR2 reads SNEGSKA (reference sequence). V was pared by 7 bases and J by 5 bases, with 14 bases of the junction left unmatched. CDR3 length: 15 amino acids. The CDR3 region has the DNA TGCAGTGGCAGAGGGTCTAGCGGGATGTGGGAGACCCAGTACTTC. This codes for CSGRGSSGMWETQYF.

This clonotype was detected ten times or more. The chain couples TRBV5-6 to TRBJ2-1; D might be TRBD2 (6 bases). V was trimmed by 0 bases and J by 8 bases, leaving 9 bases between them. The CDR3 covers 13 residues. Germline V gives CDR1 SGHDT, CDR2 YYEEEE. CDR3 DNA sequence: TGTGCCAGCAGCTTGGTTTCGGGGGATGAGCAGTTCTTC. Its protein product is CASSLVSGDEQFF.

CDR3 DNA sequence: TGCGCCAGCAGCTCTAGAGCGGGAGGGGTTTACAATGAGCAGTTCTTC. This gives the protein CASSSRAGGVYNEQFF. The chain carries TRBV5-1 and TRBJ2-1; TRBD2 matches 10 bases. The CDR3 is 16 amino acids. Per the germline V gene, CDR1 is SGHRS and CDR2 is YFSETQ. Trimming removed 3 bases from V and 4 bases from J; junction bases left unmatched: 7.

The rearrangement joins TRBV9 to TRBJ2-5; no firm D call. Germline lookup yields CDR1 SGDLS and CDR2 YYNGEE. The CDR3 runs to 16 residues. Trimming removed 3 bases from V and 0 bases from J, with 15 bases in between. The CDR3 sequence: CASSAHRQTHQETQYF. The CDR3 nucleotides read TGTGCCAGCAGCGCCCACCGACAAACGCACCAAGAGACCCAGTACTTC. Combining the CDR3 with reference TRBV9 and TRBJ2-5 gives the whole variable domain DSGVTQTPKHLITATGQRVTLRCSPRSGDLSVYWYQQSLDQGLQFLIQYYNGEERAKGNILERFSAQQFPDLHSELNLSSLELGDSALYFCASSAHRQTHQETQYFGPGTRLLVL.